This T cell receptor beta chain was documented in a study of immune evolution from preneoplasia to lung adenocarcinoma. Study conclusions and caveats: Top clone share appeared to fall from AAH through AIS, MIA, adenocarcinoma.

Measured with immunoSEQ multiplex PCR; TCRdb has only the in-frame clones, and not every one. The sample contains tens of thousands of clones, roughly 75% of which appear only once. Histologic diagnosis was independently verified by two lung pathologists. A remark on this clone: Its antigen is unknown.

The clonotype was recovered from a person aged 55 to 69 with lung adenocarcinoma. Sequenced sample: FFPE invasive lung adenocarcinoma tissue.

In nucleotides, the CDR3 is TGTGCCAGAAGCTCCCCGGACAGAACCTACAATGAGCAGTTCTTC. This sequence encodes CARSSPDRTYNEQFF. The V gene is TRBV5-3, the J gene TRBJ2-1; TRBD1 is a possible D gene (6 bases). TRBV5-3 is labeled an ORF, and its function is uncertain. The V gene lost 3 bases and the J gene lost 2 bases, with 12 bases spanning the gap. The CDR3 totals 15 residues.